The entry below describes one T cell receptor beta chain. Its antigen is still unknown. This sample was taken from a study of OX40 agonist ivuxolimab in advanced cancers. Whole-study context: The patients' treatment was ivuxolimab, an agonistic anti-OX40 (CD134) antibody.

The germline V gene has CDR1 MNHNS and CDR2 SASEGT. The CDR3 has 16 residues. The V and J ends lost 1 base and 4 bases respectively, with 11 bases between them. Findings of the study overall: Antigen specificity was not determined for the expanded peripheral T cells. The mean number of expanded clones was higher in CD8+ T cells than in CD4+.

Assay used: immunoSEQ multiplex PCR; TCRdb lists only in-frame clones, some missing. The sample shows some 70,000 clones, about 85% of them seen only once. The sequence came from an adult with an advanced solid tumor such as melanoma, head and neck, liver or kidney cancer. The starting material was CD4+ or CD8+ T cells sorted from blood, obtained in a trial of the OX40 agonist ivuxolimab. The J gene is TRBJ1-6, the V gene TRBV6-1; D unclear. This chain's CDR3 is CASSEVFEGYNSPLHF. The DNA of the CDR3 is TGTGCCAGCAGTGAAGTTTTCGAAGGGTATAATTCACCCCTCCACTTT.